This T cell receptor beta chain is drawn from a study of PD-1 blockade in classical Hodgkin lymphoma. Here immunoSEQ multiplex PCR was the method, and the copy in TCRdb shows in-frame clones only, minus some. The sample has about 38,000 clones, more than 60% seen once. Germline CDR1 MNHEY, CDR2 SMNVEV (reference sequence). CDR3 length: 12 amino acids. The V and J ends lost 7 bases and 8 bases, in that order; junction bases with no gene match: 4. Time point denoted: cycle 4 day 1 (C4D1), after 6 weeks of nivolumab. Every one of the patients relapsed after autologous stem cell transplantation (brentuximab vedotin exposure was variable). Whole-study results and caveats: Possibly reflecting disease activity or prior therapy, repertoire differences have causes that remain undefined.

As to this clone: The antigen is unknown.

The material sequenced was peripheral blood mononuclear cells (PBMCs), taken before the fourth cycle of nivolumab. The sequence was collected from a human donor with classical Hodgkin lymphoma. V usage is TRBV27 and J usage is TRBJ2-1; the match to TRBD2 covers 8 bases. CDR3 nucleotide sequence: TGTGCCAGCAAGACGGGGGGGCATGAGCAGTTCTTC. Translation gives CASKTGGHEQFF.